Following are 25 T cell receptor beta chains from one sample sequenced in a study of blood T cell repertoires in COVID-19. Only in-frame clones appear in the TCRdb table, and some are missing; sequencing was by immunoSEQ multiplex PCR. The sample has approximately 59,000 clones; over 75% are singletons. Sequenced material: peripheral blood. Receptors were obtained from a man aged 55 to 70 with COVID-19, enrolled during active disease.

The rearrangement links TRBV9 to TRBJ1-2, with 7 nucleotides matching TRBD1. This CDR3 comprises 15 residues. The V gene end was trimmed by 0 bases and the J gene end by 8 bases; junction bases not matched to a gene: 10. Germline V gives CDR1 SGDLS, CDR2 YYNGEE. The CDR3 region is CASSVGDSPQWGYTF. The CDR3 coding sequence is TGTGCCAGCAGCGTAGGGGACAGTCCACAGTGGGGCTACACCTTC.

J is TRBJ2-3 and V is TRBV5-1; a weak D match, TRBD1 (6 bases). V lost 2 bases to trimming and J lost 1 base, with 11 bases between them. This CDR3 spans 15 amino acids. The germline V gene has CDR1 SGHRS and CDR2 YFSETQ. The CDR3 spells CASSLQGERTDTQYF. CDR3 nucleotides: TGCGCCAGCAGCTTACAGGGCGAACGCACAGATACGCAGTATTTT.

This clone occurred once. V is TRBV5-1 and J is TRBJ2-4; the D gene is possibly TRBD1 (6 bases). This CDR3 comprises 16 residues. Germline V gene lookup returns CDR1 SGHRS and CDR2 YFSETQ. Trimming took 2 bases from V and 0 from J, leaving 12 bases between them. CDR3 bases: TGCGCCAGCAGCTTACAGGGTAATCTAGCCAAAAACATTCAGTACTTC. As protein: CASSLQGNLAKNIQYF. The variable domain in full, completed from reference TRBV5-1 and TRBJ2-4, reads KAGVTQTPRYLIKTRGQQVTLSCSPISGHRSVSWYQQTPGQGLQFLFEYFSETQRNKGNFPGRFSGRQFSNSRSEMNVSTLELGDSALYLCASSLQGNLAKNIQYFGAGTRLSVL.

V is TRBV12-5 and J is TRBJ1-1, with 8 nucleotides matching TRBD1. The germline V gene has CDR1 LGHNT and CDR2 FRNRAP. The CDR3 is 13 residues long. The trim removed 6 bases at V and 6 bases at J, leaving 6 bases unmatched. The DNA of the CDR3 is TGTGCTAGTGGGGTGGACAGGGTGGCTGAAGCTTTCTTT. Amino acid sequence: CASGVDRVAEAFF.

This clone was seen just once. The chain recombines TRBV12-3 or TRBV12-4 with TRBJ2-7; tentative D call: TRBD2 (7 bases). V lost 6 bases and J lost 6, with 15 bases in between. The CDR3 is 13 residues long. The DNA of the CDR3 is TGTGCCAGCAGCTACGCCGGGGGGCGCGAGCAGTACTTC. Its translation: CASSYAGGREQYF.

About this clone itself: The junction shows a germline mismatch at one end, possibly a read error. The chain uses TRBV7-7 and TRBJ1-4; no definite D call. Germline V gene lookup returns CDR1 SSHAT and CDR2 FNYEAQ (reference sequence). The CDR3 loop spans 13 amino acids. CDR3: CASSLGANEKLFF. CDR3 DNA sequence: TGTGCTAGCAGCTTAGGAGCAAATGAAAAACTGTTTTTT.

This sequence joins TRBV19 and TRBJ1-1, with 7 bases matching TRBD1. Germline lookup yields CDR1 LNHDA and CDR2 SQIVND (reference sequence). The V and J ends lost 4 bases and 6 bases, in that order; junction bases with no gene match: 8. The length of the CDR3 is 14 residues. The CDR3 loop is CASSRGDSPAEAFF. In DNA form, the CDR3 reads TGTGCCAGTAGTAGAGGGGACAGCCCGGCTGAAGCTTTCTTT.

This clone has more than one count but fewer than ten. The V gene is TRBV7-9, the J gene TRBJ1-2, with D tentatively TRBD1 (5 bases). The CDR3 is 15 residues long. Between the trimmed V and J ends, which lost 3 bases and 4 bases, there was a span of 15 bases. In germline, CDR1 is SEHNR, CDR2 FQNEAQ (reference sequence). CDR3 nucleotides: TGTGCCAGCAGCTTCGGGGGGAATAGAGGCTATGGCTACACCTTC. Protein sequence: CASSFGGNRGYGYTF.

Of note for this clone: Within the sample, other DNA sequences also encode this same CDR3. The chain has TRBV5-8 and TRBJ2-3, with TRBD2 identical over 7 bases. The length of the CDR3 is 13 residues. The V gene's germline CDR1 is SGHTS and CDR2 YDEGEE. Losses at the gene ends were 1 base for V and 6 bases for J; bases not matched to a gene: 2. CDR3 amino acids: CASSLSGADTQYF. For the CDR3, the DNA is TGTGCCAGCAGCTTGAGCGGGGCGGATACGCAGTATTTT. Together with reference TRBV5-8 and TRBJ2-3, the CDR3 gives the full variable domain: EAGVTQSPTHLIKTRGQQATLRCSPISGHTSVYWYQQALGLGLQFLLWYDEGEERNRGNFPPRFSGRQFPNYSSELNVNALELEDSALYLCASSLSGADTQYFGPGTRLTVL.

The chain joins TRBV5-1 to TRBJ1-1; no reliable D call. CDR3 length: 15 residues. CDR1 is SGHRS, CDR2 YFSETQ, per germline. V dropped 2 bases and J dropped 1 base, with 12 bases sitting between them. CDR3 residues: CASSFAPNGNTEAFF. The CDR3 nucleotides are TGCGCCAGCAGCTTTGCCCCGAACGGGAACACTGAAGCTTTCTTT.

The chain joins TRBV5-6 to TRBJ2-7; 8 nucleotides line up with TRBD2. CDR3 length equals 12 residues. V gave up 9 bases and J gave up 6 bases; unmatched junction bases: 8. CDR1 SGHDT and CDR2 YYEEEE come from the germline V gene. The CDR3 loop is CATTGGWSEQYF. In nucleotides, the CDR3 is TGTGCCACAACGGGGGGGTGGAGCGAGCAGTACTTC. Combining the CDR3 with reference TRBV5-6 and TRBJ2-7 gives the whole variable domain DAGVTQSPTHLIKTRGQQVTLRCSPKSGHDTVSWYQQALGQGPQFIFQYYEEEERQRGNFPDRFSGHQFPNYSSELNVNALLLGDSALYLCATTGGWSEQYFGPGTRLTVT.

The chain joins TRBV9 to TRBJ1-3; TRBD1 agrees at 7 bases. CDR1 and CDR2 (germline): SGDLS, YYNGEE. V trimming: 3 bases; J trimming: 4 bases; junction bases outside the gene matches: 10. The CDR3 is 16 residues long. The CDR3 DNA reads TGTGCCAGCAGCGAGGGGGCGGGCCGCGCAGGAAACACCATATATTTT. Its translation is CASSEGAGRAGNTIYF. The full variable domain, with the rest looked up from reference TRBV9 and TRBJ1-3, is DSGVTQTPKHLITATGQRVTLRCSPRSGDLSVYWYQQSLDQGLQFLIQYYNGEERAKGNILERFSAQQFPDLHSELNLSSLELGDSALYFCASSEGAGRAGNTIYFGEGSWLTVV.

The chain carries TRBV6-5 and TRBJ1-1; D gene unclear. CDR3 length: 16 amino acids. Trimming cost V 3 bases and J 1 base, with 15 bases left between them. CDR1 is MNHEY, CDR2 SVGAGI, per germline. The CDR3 is CASSYGGSVTNTEAFF. CDR3 in DNA: TGTGCCAGCAGTTATGGAGGTTCCGTAACGAACACTGAAGCTTTCTTT.

This clone has more than one count but fewer than ten. CDR3 protein: CASGDGQAKNIQYF. As DNA, the CDR3 is TGTGCCAGCGGGGACGGACAGGCGAAAAACATTCAGTACTTC. The V call is TRBV9, the J call TRBJ2-4, with 7 bases aligning to TRBD1. With V trimmed by 7 bases and J by 4 bases, 8 bases remained unmatched. Germline V gene sequence: CDR1 SGDLS, CDR2 YYNGEE. CDR3 length: 14 amino acids. The complete variable domain, with remaining parts taken from reference TRBV9 and TRBJ2-4, reads DSGVTQTPKHLITATGQRVTLRCSPRSGDLSVYWYQQSLDQGLQFLIQYYNGEERAKGNILERFSAQQFPDLHSELNLSSLELGDSALYFCASGDGQAKNIQYFGAGTRLSVL.

The chain uses TRBV4-1 and TRBJ2-7; 9 nucleotides align to TRBD2. The V gene's germline CDR1 is MGHRA and CDR2 YSYEKL. This CDR3 comprises 20 residues. The V and J ends lost 0 bases and 1 base, in that order; junction bases with no gene match: 16. This chain's CDR3 is CASSQDFGLGAGGPSYEQYF. The CDR3 DNA reads TGCGCCAGCAGCCAAGATTTCGGTCTCGGAGCGGGAGGCCCTTCCTACGAGCAGTACTTC.

This clone was seen just once. V usage is TRBV15 and J usage is TRBJ1-2; 7 nucleotides agree with TRBD1. V lost 1 base and J lost 8; bases outside the gene matches: 16. CDR1 and CDR2 from the germline V gene are LNHNV and YYDKDF (reference sequence). The CDR3 consists of 17 residues. CDR3 in amino acids: CATSRGNNRGREKGYTF. CDR3 nucleotides: TGTGCCACCAGCAGAGGGAACAACAGGGGCCGGGAGAAGGGCTACACCTTC.

The V gene is TRBV2, the J gene TRBJ2-7, with TRBD1 as a possible D gene (6 bases). Germline V gives CDR1 SNHLY, CDR2 FYNNEI. This CDR3 is built from 15 residues. V was shortened by 3 bases and J by 7 bases, with 19 bases between the two germline ends. CDR3 loop: CASSEWTAQNEEQYF. The CDR3 coding sequence is TGTGCCAGCAGTGAGTGGACAGCACAAAACGAGGAGCAGTACTTC.

This chain connects TRBV5-5 to TRBJ2-4; D call uncertain. The V gene lost 3 bases and the J gene lost 1 base, with 17 bases spanning the gap. In germline, CDR1 is SGHKS, CDR2 YYEKEE (reference sequence). The CDR3 covers 17 residues. The CDR3 loop is CASSSIPDTLAKNIQYF. The CDR3 DNA is TGTGCCAGCAGCTCGATACCCGACACCTTGGCCAAAAACATTCAGTACTTC.

This clone was counted only a few times. The chain uses TRBV7-3 and TRBJ2-1; D uncertain. In germline, CDR1 is SGHTA, CDR2 FQGTGA. V was trimmed by 6 bases and J by 5 bases, leaving 8 bases between them. The CDR3 has 12 amino acids. CDR3 DNA sequence: TGTGCCAGCAGGGGCAGAAACAATGAGCAGTTCTTC. The encoded protein is CASRGRNNEQFF.

This chain joins TRBV18 and TRBJ2-5, with 9 bases identical to TRBD2. The V gene end was trimmed by 5 bases and the J gene end by 1 base; junction bases not matched to a gene: 8. Per the germline V gene, CDR1 is KGHSH and CDR2 is LQKENI. The CDR3 is 16 residues long. The CDR3 is CASSSRSGRPQETQYF. CDR3 bases: TGTGCCAGCTCATCGAGGAGCGGGAGGCCCCAAGAGACCCAGTACTTC.

The chain links TRBV9 to TRBJ1-3; D is ambiguous. The CDR3 contains 12 residues. V lost 4 bases and J 4 bases, leaving 6 bases between the germline ends. Germline V gene sequence: CDR1 SGDLS, CDR2 YYNGEE. The CDR3 DNA follows: TGTGCCAGCAGCCTCGGGGGAAACACCATATATTTT. This codes for CASSLGGNTIYF.

This rearrangement joins TRBV6-1 to TRBJ1-2; TRBD1 might be the D (5 bases). Germline values: CDR1 MNHNS, CDR2 SASEGT. The CDR3 runs to 14 residues. Trimming took off 5 bases at V and 2 bases at J, with 12 bases between the two ends. The CDR3 loop is CASSYLEGNYGYTF. Written as DNA, the CDR3 is TGTGCCAGCAGTTATTTGGAGGGGAACTATGGCTACACCTTC.

Worth noting for this clone: Other DNA sequences from this sample encode an identical CDR3 as well. The V gene is TRBV5-5, the J gene TRBJ2-3; 7 bases map to TRBD2. From germline, CDR1 is SGHKS and CDR2 YYEKEE (reference sequence). The CDR3 is 16 amino acids. Losses at the gene ends were 10 bases for V and 14 bases for J; bases not matched to a gene: 28. The chain's CDR3 is CAPSWGGGGRALPGYF. In nucleotides, the CDR3 is TGTGCCCCCAGCTGGGGTGGGGGGGGGAGGGCCCTCCCTGGGTATTTT. The complete variable domain, with remaining parts taken from reference TRBV5-5 and TRBJ2-3, reads DAGVTQSPTHLIKTRGQQVTLRCSPISGHKSVSWYQQVLGQGPQFIFQYYEKEERGRGNFPDRFSARQFPNYSSELNVNALLLGDSALYLCAPSWGGGGRALPGYFGPGTRLTVL.

This clone was seen once. This chain connects TRBV3-1 (or the pseudogene TRBV3-2) to TRBJ2-3; D possibly corresponds to TRBD1 (5 bases). The CDR3 has 14 residues. From germline, CDR1 is LGHDT and CDR2 YNNKEL (reference sequence). Deletions cut 3 bases from V and 5 bases from J, with 12 bases between. CDR3 residues: CASSHLPGQDTQYF. DNA for the CDR3: TGTGCCAGCAGCCATCTCCCAGGACAAGATACGCAGTATTTT.

The chain couples TRBV3-1 (or the pseudogene TRBV3-2) to TRBJ2-7, with 14 nucleotides matching TRBD2. From germline, CDR1 is LGHDT and CDR2 YNNKEL (reference sequence). After removal of 1 base from V and 4 bases from J, the junction contained 3 bases not matched to a gene. This CDR3 spans 16 amino acids. The CDR3 loop reads CASSQGTSGGLYEQYF. CDR3 nucleotides: TGTGCCAGCAGCCAAGGGACTAGCGGGGGGTTGTACGAGCAGTACTTC.